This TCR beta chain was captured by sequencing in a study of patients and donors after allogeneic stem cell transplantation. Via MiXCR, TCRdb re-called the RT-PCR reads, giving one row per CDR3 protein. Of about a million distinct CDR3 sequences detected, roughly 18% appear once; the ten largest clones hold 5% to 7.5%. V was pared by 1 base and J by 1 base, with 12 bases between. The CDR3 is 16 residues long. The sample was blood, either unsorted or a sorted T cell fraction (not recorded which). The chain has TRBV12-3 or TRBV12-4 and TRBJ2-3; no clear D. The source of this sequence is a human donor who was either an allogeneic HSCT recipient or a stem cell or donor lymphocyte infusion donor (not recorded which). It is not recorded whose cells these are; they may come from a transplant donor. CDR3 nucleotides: TGTGCCAGCAGTTTAGAGGGCAGTCGTGGCACAGATACGCAGTATTTT. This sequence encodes CASSLEGSRGTDTQYF.